The T cell receptor beta chain described here comes from a study of beta chain features in type 1 diabetes (dated 2018 in TCRdb). Context from the whole study: No differences in mean age, gender distribution, total cell number or subset yield were found between patients and healthy donors. A total of around 100 million sorted cells were examined across all samples, and RNA yield correlated strongly with the number of cells per subset. The study compared the TCRB repertoires of sorted circulating CD4+ T cell subsets in recently diagnosed type 1 diabetes patients with those in matched healthy donors. Naive and central memory subsets were obtained from all 30 or so donors, but regulatory and stem cell-like memory subsets were isolated from only 8 patients and roughly eight healthy donors. What the authors observed across the whole study: Type 1 diabetes patients showed a moderate but significant shortening of TCRB CDR3 length in all four CD4+ subsets. At VDJ recombination sites, patients with type 1 diabetes made fewer insertions and deleted more nucleotides, a pattern implying thymic rearrangement abnormalities. Because cDNA was sequenced instead of genomic DNA, activated cells with high expression could be over-represented, although the groups did not differ in activation or CD3 levels. Shorter templates might have been favored by PCR, but patient and control samples were amplified and corrected together, so both groups would have been affected equally by any skew. HLA sub-analyses involved small numbers of individuals, so any influence of HLA type on TCRB rearrangement remained unresolved. Naive, central memory and regulatory TCRB repertoires appeared to be more similar among patients than among healthy donors.

The germline V gene (reference sequence) provides CDR1 LNHDA and CDR2 SQIVND. V loses 7 bases of germline sequence and J loses 5 bases, and the interval between the two ends is 18 bases. The CDR3 goes from the cysteine to the phenylalanine over 15 residues. Only CDR3 DNA is held: 45 bases, read in frame from base 1. As to this clone: Its binding antigen is unknown. Base qualities were left out, and no much larger clone turns up one base away.

A single peripheral blood draw of about 116 mL on average was collected from each donor into heparinised tubes. A BD FACSAria II and a panel including CD45RO, CCR7, CD25, CD127, CD95 and CD27 were used to sort naive, central memory, regulatory and stem cell-like memory CD4+ T cells. A purity above 98% was achieved for all sorted populations. PBMCs were separated immediately by Lymphoprep density gradient centrifugation and were stained directly, without being cultured. So that batch effects would be minimized, each experiment stained and sorted samples in pairs, pairing one healthy donor with one patient. The entire amount of isolated RNA was reverse transcribed using the High Capacity cDNA Reverse Transcription Kit, so the sequenced TCRB transcripts were expressed ones. Naive, central memory and regulatory T cell samples underwent deep immunoSEQ sequencing, averaging around 4 million total reads per sample. After sorted cells were lysed in RLT buffer, RNA was extracted with DNase-treated RNeasy Micro or Mini kits, with the choice depending on cell number. Each cell subset was processed on its own to prevent cross-contamination, while patient and healthy donor samples were processed together. Using the immunoSEQ multiplex PCR, TCRB sequences were amplified from cDNA into 87-bp fragments spanning the CDR3 region. Sequencing of the amplicons was performed on the Illumina HiSeq platform. On the authors' methods: Synthetic template baselines were used to correct PCR bias computationally, reads within Hamming distance 2 were collapsed together, and singletons that could not be merged were discarded. Reads were aligned against IMGT to assign V, D and J genes, CDR3 length and insertions or deletions at six rearrangement sites. Within each subset, clonotype counts were normalized to sorted cell number, and only after that were true diversity and Gini coefficients computed with the tcR R package. The overlap coefficient, calculated on TCRB nucleotide sequences, was used to measure repertoire sharing. As stored in TCRdb, this immuneACCESS dataset retains in-frame rearrangements with V and J assigned. A fraction of the clones does not appear; measured against another copy, unresolved V genes explain less than half of the discrepancy, and the remainder lacks a known reason. The V and J calls and clone size were taken over from that table, and D and trimming were inferred from the DNA. Counted in this sample were about 160,000 clones; about 7.8% of them appeared once. Approximately 1% of the sample is in the top ten clones.

The sequence was collected from a woman between 40 and 55 years old with type 1 diabetes. The rearrangement combines TRBV19 with TRBJ1-5; a tentative D call is TRBD1 (6 bases match). Sequences were obtained from central memory CD4+ T cells from blood. The DNA is TGTGCCAGTATGGTCAGGGGTATAAGTGATCAGCCCCAGCATTTT. Translated, it gives CASMVRGISDQPQHF. This CDR3, with the reference TRBV19 and TRBJ1-5 proteins standing in past its ends, gives the full variable domain DGGITQSPKYLFRKEGQNVTLSCEQNLNHDAMYWYRQDPGQGLRLIYYSQIVNDFQKGDIAEGYSVSREKKESFPLTVTSAQKNPTAFYLCASMVRGISDQPQHFGDGTRLSIL.